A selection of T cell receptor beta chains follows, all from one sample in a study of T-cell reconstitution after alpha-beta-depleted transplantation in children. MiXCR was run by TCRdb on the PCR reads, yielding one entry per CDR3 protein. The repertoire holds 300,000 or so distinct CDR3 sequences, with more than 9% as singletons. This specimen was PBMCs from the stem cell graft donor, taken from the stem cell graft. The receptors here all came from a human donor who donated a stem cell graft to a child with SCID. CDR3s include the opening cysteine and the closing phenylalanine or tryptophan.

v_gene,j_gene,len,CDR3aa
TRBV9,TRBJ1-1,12,CASSVVGTEAFF
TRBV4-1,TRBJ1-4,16,CASSARAPTFNEKLFF
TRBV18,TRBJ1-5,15,CASSPPSGSNQPQHF
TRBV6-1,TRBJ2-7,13,CASGQGGSYEQYF
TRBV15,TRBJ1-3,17,CATSREKTGRSGNTIYF
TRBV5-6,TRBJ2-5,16,CASSPTSGAFQETQYF
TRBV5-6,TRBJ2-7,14,CASSLYAGTYEQYF
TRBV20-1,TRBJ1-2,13,CSARDLVRRGYTF
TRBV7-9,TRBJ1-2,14,CASSSGQTNYGYTF
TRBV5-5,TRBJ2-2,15,CASSLVPGGTGELFF
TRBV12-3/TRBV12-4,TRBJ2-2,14,CASSPLNRAGELFF
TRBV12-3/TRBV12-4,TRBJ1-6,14,CASSLQGMDSPLHF
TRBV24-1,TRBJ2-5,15,CATSERTGARETQYF
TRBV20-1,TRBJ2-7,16,CSALPKDRVGLYEQYF
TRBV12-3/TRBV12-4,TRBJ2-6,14,CASSLAGGANVLTF
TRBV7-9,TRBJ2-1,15,CASSEVAGGQGEQFF
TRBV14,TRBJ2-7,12,CASSPGVSEQYF